Presented here are 30 T cell receptor beta chains from one specimen sequenced in a study of pediatric ulcerative colitis. Assay used: immunoSEQ multiplex PCR; TCRdb lists only in-frame clones, some missing. The data show 60,000 or so clones, 77% seen once. The specimen sequenced was blood. All receptors derive from a boy between 10 and 17 years old with moderate ulcerative colitis.

The V call is TRBV23-1, the J call TRBJ1-2; the D gene is possibly TRBD1 (6 bases). TRBV23-1 is designated an ORF whose function remains uncertain. The CDR3 consists of 15 residues. The V end was cut by 0 bases, the J end by 3 bases, with 11 bases between. In DNA form, the CDR3 reads TGCGCCAGCAGTCAATCGTGGTACAGGGACTATGGCTACACCTTC. Its protein is CASSQSWYRDYGYTF.

The genes are TRBV15 and TRBJ2-3; D is ambiguous. Germline loops: CDR1 LNHNV, CDR2 YYDKDF (reference sequence). V gave up 1 base and J gave up 3 bases, with 8 bases separating them. The CDR3 covers 14 residues. CDR3 in amino acids: CATSRVGETDTQYF. In DNA, the CDR3 is TGTGCCACCAGCAGAGTTGGGGAAACAGATACGCAGTATTTT.

The chain carries TRBV5-6 and TRBJ2-3, with D possibly matching TRBD2 (5 bases). From germline, CDR1 is SGHDT and CDR2 YYEEEE. There are 16 residues in the CDR3. V lost 4 bases, J lost 2 bases, and 17 bases lay in between. CDR3 DNA: TGTGCCAGCAGCCGGGATCGGAGTCCATTCACAGATACGCAGTATTTT. Its translation: CASSRDRSPFTDTQYF.

The V and J genes are TRBV19 and TRBJ2-7, with a weak D call TRBD2 (5 bases). Trimming took 8 bases from V and 0 from J, leaving 17 bases between them. The CDR3 spans 15 residues. CDR1 is LNHDA and CDR2 is SQIVND in the germline V gene (reference sequence). The CDR3 sequence: CASRSHAGSSYEQYF. DNA of the CDR3: TGTGCCAGTCGATCACACGCGGGCTCCTCCTACGAGCAGTACTTC.

The gene calls are TRBV9 and TRBJ2-7; 11 bases agree with TRBD2. This CDR3 spans 15 amino acids. V shed 3 bases and J 5 bases; nucleotides not matched to a gene: 7. In germline, CDR1 is SGDLS, CDR2 YYNGEE. CDR3 loop: CASSAGTSGPNEQYF. In DNA, the CDR3 is TGTGCCAGCAGCGCCGGGACTAGCGGACCCAACGAGCAGTACTTC. Looking up the rest from reference TRBV9 and TRBJ2-7 gives the full variable domain: DSGVTQTPKHLITATGQRVTLRCSPRSGDLSVYWYQQSLDQGLQFLIQYYNGEERAKGNILERFSAQQFPDLHSELNLSSLELGDSALYFCASSAGTSGPNEQYFGPGTRLTVT.

The chain joins TRBV7-2 to TRBJ2-3, with 7 bases fitting TRBD2. The V segment lost 5 bases and the J segment 5 bases; nucleotides outside the gene matches: 16. The germline V gene has CDR1 SGHTA and CDR2 FQGNSA. CDR3 length: 17 residues. The CDR3 loop is CASSPATGTKRGDTQYF. CDR3 nucleotides: TGTGCCAGCAGCCCCGCAACCGGGACTAAAAGGGGAGATACGCAGTATTTT.

This clone was seen a handful of times. The J gene is TRBJ2-7, the V gene TRBV7-9; a possible D gene is TRBD2 (6 bases). Germline V CDR1 and CDR2: SEHNR, FQNEAQ (reference sequence). The CDR3 consists of 11 residues. The germline V and J ends were trimmed by 6 bases and 6 bases, with 9 bases remaining between them. CDR3 sequence: CASREGLEQYF. CDR3 DNA: TGTGCCAGCAGGGAGGGCCTCGAGCAGTACTTC.

The chain uses TRBV21-1 and TRBJ1-5. TRBV21-1 is listed as a pseudogene. The CDR3 length is 14 residues. CDR3 amino acids: CASSPGKGDQPQHF. In nucleotides, the CDR3 is TGTGCCAGCAGCCCCGGTAAGGGCGATCAGCCCCAGCATTTT.

This sequence joins TRBV2 and TRBJ2-4; no reliable D call. CDR3 length: 17 amino acids. The germline V gene encodes CDR1 SNHLY and CDR2 FYNNEI. V was cut by 1 base and J by 2 bases, with 15 bases left in between. The CDR3 here is CASSEEGGLLTKNIQYF. The DNA for the CDR3 is TGTGCCAGCAGTGAAGAAGGTGGCCTCCTAACCAAAAACATTCAGTACTTC.

This clone has more than one count but fewer than ten. The chain combines TRBV2 with TRBJ1-2, with unresolved D. This CDR3 comprises 11 residues. Trimming left V 9 bases short and J 5 bases short, with 10 bases between. Germline values: CDR1 SNHLY, CDR2 FYNNEI. The CDR3 protein is CASYGYYGYTF. The CDR3 coding sequence is TGTGCCAGTTACGGGTATTATGGCTACACCTTC.

The table lists this clone with a count of one. V is TRBV4-1 and J is TRBJ2-1, with 9 bases aligning to TRBD2. CDR1 and CDR2 from the germline V gene are MGHRA and YSYEKL. The V segment lost 0 bases and the J segment 7 bases; nucleotides outside the gene matches: 7. The CDR3 length is 16 residues. The CDR3 here is CASSQDSRLADNEQFF. For the CDR3, the DNA is TGCGCCAGCAGCCAAGATAGCCGACTAGCGGATAATGAGCAGTTCTTC.

The chain joins TRBV30 to TRBJ1-5, with TRBD1 as a possible D gene (6 bases). The CDR3 has 14 residues. Germline assignment: CDR1 GTSNPN and CDR2 SVGIG (reference sequence). Trimming cost V 3 bases and J 1 base, with 10 bases left between them. The CDR3 reads CAWSPGGSNQPQHF. The CDR3 nucleotides are TGTGCCTGGAGCCCGGGGGGCAGCAATCAGCCCCAGCATTTT.

V gene TRBV4-2 combines with J gene TRBJ1-3; D remains ambiguous. Germline CDR1 LGHNA, CDR2 YNFKEQ. The CDR3 spans 15 residues. Trimming pared 4 bases from V and 2 bases from J, leaving 12 bases between. For the CDR3, the DNA is TGTGCCAGCAGCCCCTCGCTGGGGACTGGAAACACCATATATTTT. This codes for CASSPSLGTGNTIYF.

The rearrangement links TRBV5-1 to TRBJ2-3; 9 nucleotides line up with TRBD2. Germline loops: CDR1 SGHRS, CDR2 YFSETQ. The CDR3 has 15 amino acids. V lost 2 bases and J lost 1; bases outside the gene matches: 2. The CDR3 sequence is CASSFRTSGTDTQYF. The CDR3 nucleotides are TGCGCCAGCAGCTTTAGGACTAGCGGCACAGATACGCAGTATTTT.

The gene calls are TRBV18 and TRBJ1-2, with D tentatively TRBD1 (5 bases). Trimming left V 1 base short and J 8 bases short, with 26 bases between. This CDR3 is built from 18 residues. The V gene's germline CDR1 is KGHSH and CDR2 LQKENI. Here the CDR3 DNA reads TGTGCCAGCTCACCACGGAGATTCAGGGACGGGCATGCGCAAGGCTACACCTTC. Its translation is CASSPRRFRDGHAQGYTF. Drawing the rest from reference TRBV18 and TRBJ1-2, the complete variable domain is NAGVMQNPRHLVRRRGQEARLRCSPMKGHSHVYWYRQLPEEGLKFMVYLQKENIIDESGMPKERFSAEFPKEGPSILRIQQVVRGDSAAYFCASSPRRFRDGHAQGYTFGSGTRLTVV.

The chain is built from TRBV27 and TRBJ2-7, with no clear D. Trimming removed 0 bases at V and 0 bases at J, with 9 bases between. There are 15 residues in the CDR3. Germline V lookup: CDR1 MNHEY, CDR2 SMNVEV (reference sequence). CDR3 region: CASSLSAEISYEQYF. The DNA for the CDR3 is TGTGCCAGCAGTTTATCGGCGGAAATCTCCTACGAGCAGTACTTC.

This rearrangement joins TRBV2 to TRBJ2-6; D uncertain. Germline-derived CDR1 and CDR2 are SNHLY and FYNNEI. CDR3 size: 17 residues. V was shortened by 8 bases and J by 0 bases, with 17 bases between the two germline ends. The CDR3 nucleotides are TGTGCCAGCCGTCCGAAGGGAATTTTCTCTGGGGCCAACGTCCTGACTTTC. Translated, it gives CASRPKGIFSGANVLTF.

The rearrangement links TRBV7-9 to TRBJ2-7; 7 bases agree with TRBD2. The CDR3 is made up of 17 amino acids. V lost 5 bases to trimming and J lost 2 bases; unmatched junction nucleotides: 15. Germline lookup yields CDR1 SEHNR and CDR2 FQNEAQ (reference sequence). The CDR3 DNA reads TGTGCCAGCAGCCGGGGGGTAGGGGAAACCGTACCCTACGAGCAGTACTTC. Encoded protein: CASSRGVGETVPYEQYF.

The chain couples TRBV7-3 to TRBJ2-4, with 11 positions matching TRBD2. Germline-derived CDR1 and CDR2 are SGHTA and FQGTGA. After removal of 5 bases from V and 3 bases from J, the junction contained 9 bases not matched to a gene. CDR3 length: 17 amino acids. The CDR3 nucleotides are TGTGCCAGCAGCACAGATCCCGGGACTAGCGGCAAAAACATTCAGTACTTC. Its protein product is CASSTDPGTSGKNIQYF.

This clone appeared once. The chain employs TRBV5-4 and TRBJ2-7, with TRBD1 matching over 9 bases. CDR3 length: 14 residues. Germline lookup yields CDR1 SGHNT and CDR2 YYREEE (reference sequence). V trimming: 4 bases; J trimming: 4 bases; junction bases outside the gene matches: 6. The DNA of the CDR3 is TGTGCCAGCAGCCCGACAGGGGGTATTTACGAGCAGTACTTC. This gives the protein CASSPTGGIYEQYF. The full variable domain, in which reference TRBV5-4 and TRBJ2-7 provide the parts outside the CDR3, is ETGVTQSPTHLIKTRGQQVTLRCSSQSGHNTVSWYQQALGQGPQFIFQYYREEENGRGNFPPRFSGLQFPNYSSELNVNALELDDSALYLCASSPTGGIYEQYFGPGTRLTVT.

J is TRBJ1-4 and V is TRBV25-1, with 7 bases lining up with TRBD1. Germline trimming cut 5 bases from V and 5 bases from J; bases unmatched to any gene: 8. CDR1 MGHDK and CDR2 SYGVNS come from the germline V gene. The CDR3 sequence is 15 residues long. CDR3 sequence reads: CASSPTGIANEKLFF. As DNA, the CDR3 is TGTGCCAGCAGTCCGACAGGGATCGCGAATGAAAAACTGTTTTTT.

About this clone: Its ends do not fully match the called genes, so a read error is possible. The chain couples TRBV19 to TRBJ1-6; D unresolved. Per germline, CDR1 LNHDA and CDR2 SQIVND (reference sequence). The CDR3 is made up of 11 amino acids. The CDR3 here is CASQTGSTLHF. CDR3 sequence (DNA): TGTGCCAGCCAGACTGGTTCAACCCTCCACTTT. Supplemented by reference TRBV19 and TRBJ1-6, the full variable domain reads DGGITQSPKYLFRKEGQNVTLSCEQNLNHDAMYWYRQDPGQGLRLIYYSQIVNDFQKGDIAEGYSVSREKKESFPLTVTSAQKNPTAFYLCASQTGSTLHFGNGTRLTVT.

The chain joins TRBV6-1 to TRBJ1-1, with D perhaps matching TRBD1 (6 bases). The V gene lost 2 bases and the J gene lost 3 bases, with 13 bases spanning the gap. The CDR3 covers 15 residues. Per germline, CDR1 MNHNS and CDR2 SASEGT. CDR3 protein: CASSELRTDDTEAFF. The CDR3 coding sequence is TGTGCCAGCAGTGAATTAAGGACAGACGACACTGAAGCTTTCTTT.

The CDR3 DNA reads as TGTGCCAGCAGCCATAAGCCAGCACCGTTCGGAAAACTGTTTTTT. Translating gives CASSHKPAPFGKLFF. This chain uses TRBV27 with TRBJ1-4; D gene uncertain. Germline assignment: CDR1 MNHEY and CDR2 SMNVEV (reference sequence). Between the trimmed V and J ends, which lost 6 bases and 10 bases, there was a span of 21 bases. The CDR3 extends over 15 amino acids. Full variable domain (missing parts from reference TRBV27 and TRBJ1-4): EAQVTQNPRYLITVTGKKLTVTCSQNMNHEYMSWYRQDPGLGLRQIYYSMNVEVTDKGDVPEGYKVSRKEKRNFPLILESPSPNQTSLYFCASSHKPAPFGKLFFGSGTQLSVL.

The chain carries TRBV7-2 and TRBJ1-2, with 8 bases aligning to TRBD1. V shed 5 bases and J 4 bases; nucleotides not matched to a gene: 3. The germline CDR1 and CDR2 sequences are SGHTA and FQGNSA. The CDR3 totals 13 residues. CDR3 bases: TGTGCCAGCAGCCCAGGGGGCGGCTATGGCTACACCTTC. This codes for CASSPGGGYGYTF.

The chain combines TRBV10-3 with TRBJ2-4; D is unclear. CDR1 ENHRY and CDR2 SYGVKD come from the germline V gene. V was trimmed by 0 bases and J by 6 bases, leaving 6 bases between them. The CDR3 is 13 residues long. In DNA form, the CDR3 reads TGTGCCATCAGTGAGTCGGATAGAAACATTCAGTACTTC. Its translation: CAISESDRNIQYF.

V usage is TRBV7-3 and J usage is TRBJ2-7; D uncertain. V was pared by 2 bases and J by 7 bases, with 12 bases between. The CDR3 consists of 13 residues. Germline values: CDR1 SGHTA, CDR2 FQGTGA. CDR3: CASSLVTMGEQYF. Written as DNA, the CDR3 is TGTGCCAGCAGCTTAGTGACGATGGGGGAGCAGTACTTC.

The CDR3 is CASVRAGLGEMNTEAFF. The CDR3, as DNA: TGTGCCAGCGTCCGGGCAGGGTTGGGTGAAATGAACACTGAAGCTTTCTTT. The chain carries TRBV2 and TRBJ1-1; D may be TRBD1 (5 bases). This CDR3 is built from 17 residues. Trimming took off 8 bases at V and 0 bases at J, with 22 bases between the two ends. Germline CDR1 is SNHLY and CDR2 is FYNNEI. The full variable domain, completed using reference TRBV2 and TRBJ1-1, is EPEVTQTPSHQVTQMGQEVILRCVPISNHLYFYWYRQILGQKVEFLVSFYNNEISEKSEIFDDQFSVERPDGSNFTLKIRSTKLEDSAMYFCASVRAGLGEMNTEAFFGQGTRLTVV.

The rearrangement links TRBV15 to TRBJ1-1; 7 nucleotides match TRBD1. With 0 bases clipped from V and 1 base from J, the junction kept 2 bases outside the gene matches. The CDR3 spans 15 residues. Germline V lookup: CDR1 LNHNV, CDR2 YYDKDF (reference sequence). This CDR3 reads CATSRETGPNTEAFF. The DNA for the CDR3 is TGTGCCACCAGCAGAGAGACAGGGCCGAACACTGAAGCTTTCTTT.

The J gene is TRBJ2-4, the V gene TRBV6-5; the D gene is possibly TRBD1 (6 bases). Trimming stripped 6 bases from V and 1 base from J, with 10 bases between. Per germline, CDR1 MNHEY and CDR2 SVGAGI. This CDR3 is 14 amino acids long. The CDR3 is CASRPQGAKNIQYF. CDR3 DNA sequence: TGTGCCAGCAGGCCCCAGGGGGCCAAAAACATTCAGTACTTC.